The sequence of this T cell receptor (beta chain) was determined in a study of T cells in Graves' hyperthyroidism and ophthalmopathy. This clonotype was seen at least ten times. Germline V gene data show CDR1 as ENHRY and CDR2 as SYGVKD. J lost 5 bases, V lost 5 bases, and 1 base had no gene match. CDR3 length: 12 residues. TCR beta CDR3 region amplification was performed from RNA transcripts. During a first-round RT-PCR of the TCR CDR3, the HTBI primer set was used. TCRdb re-called the multiplex PCR reads with MiXCR, one entry per CDR3 protein. The sample has a few hundred thousand distinct CDR3 sequences; approximately 44% are singletons.

This TCR was recovered from a woman between 18 and 29 years old with Graves' hyperthyroidism. The gene calls are TRBV10-3 and TRBJ2-5, with 8 bases lining up with TRBD2. Sequencing was carried out using peripheral blood or thyroid tissue (not recorded which). The CDR3 nucleotides read TGTGCCATCAGTCGGGAGGGGGAGACCCAGTACTTC. This sequence encodes CAISREGETQYF.